The T cell receptor (beta chain) described here comes from a study of blood T cell repertoires in COVID-19. In the study overall: Donors in the United States, Italy and Spain gave samples during acute or convalescent COVID-19.

This table comes from immunoSEQ multiplex PCR, and its TCRdb copy is limited to in-frame clones, with some not included. The sample has approximately 280,000 clones, under 90% seen once. In terms of age and location, participants ranged from roughly 18 to 100 years and lived in under 30 US areas. Participants reported their clinical history, and cohort assignment relied on those reports. Cohort 3 recovery required two negative PCRs, clearance, or symptom resolution. The CDR3 contains 15 residues. V lost 5 bases, J lost 4 bases, and 6 bases stayed unmatched. Germline-derived CDR1 and CDR2 are MNHEY and SVGAGI.

The specimen was PBMCs or T cells enriched from blood (not recorded which). V usage is TRBV6-5 and J usage is TRBJ1-5, with 9 bases lining up with TRBD1. This TCR was sampled from a woman aged 55-70 years who had recovered from COVID-19. CDR3 sequence (DNA): TGTGCCAGCAGTCCGTCACAGGGGGCGAATCAGCCCCAGCATTTT. This translates into CASSPSQGANQPQHF.